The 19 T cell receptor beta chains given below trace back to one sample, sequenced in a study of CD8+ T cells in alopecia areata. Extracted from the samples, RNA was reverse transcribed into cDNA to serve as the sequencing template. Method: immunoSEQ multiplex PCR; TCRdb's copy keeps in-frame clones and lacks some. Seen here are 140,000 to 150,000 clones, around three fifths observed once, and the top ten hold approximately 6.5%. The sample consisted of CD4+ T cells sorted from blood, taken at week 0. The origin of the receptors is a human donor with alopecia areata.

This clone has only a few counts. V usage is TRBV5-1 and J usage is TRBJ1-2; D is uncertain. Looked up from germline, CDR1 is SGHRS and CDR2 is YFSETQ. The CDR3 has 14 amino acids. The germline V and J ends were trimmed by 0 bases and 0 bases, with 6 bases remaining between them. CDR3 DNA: TGCGCCAGCAGCTTGGGGGATGCTAACTATGGCTACACCTTC. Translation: CASSLGDANYGYTF.

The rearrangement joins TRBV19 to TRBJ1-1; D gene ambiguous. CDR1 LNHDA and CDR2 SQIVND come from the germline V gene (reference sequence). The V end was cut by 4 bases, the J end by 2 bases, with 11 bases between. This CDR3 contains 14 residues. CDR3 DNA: TGTGCCAGTAGTACGTGGGGAGCTAACACTGAAGCTTTCTTT. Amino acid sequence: CASSTWGANTEAFF.

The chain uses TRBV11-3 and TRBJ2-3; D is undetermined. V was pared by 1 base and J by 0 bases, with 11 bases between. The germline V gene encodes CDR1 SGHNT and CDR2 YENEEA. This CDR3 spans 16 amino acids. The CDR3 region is CASSLVGSLSTDTQYF. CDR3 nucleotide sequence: TGTGCCAGCAGCTTAGTAGGCAGTCTTAGCACAGATACGCAGTATTTT.

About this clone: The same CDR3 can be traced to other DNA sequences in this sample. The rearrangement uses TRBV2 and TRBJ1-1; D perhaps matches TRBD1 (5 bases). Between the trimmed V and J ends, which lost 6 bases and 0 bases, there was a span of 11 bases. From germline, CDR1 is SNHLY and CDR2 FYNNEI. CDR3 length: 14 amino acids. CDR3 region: CASRDQGVNTEAFF. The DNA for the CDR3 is TGTGCCAGCAGGGATCAGGGCGTGAACACTGAAGCTTTCTTT.

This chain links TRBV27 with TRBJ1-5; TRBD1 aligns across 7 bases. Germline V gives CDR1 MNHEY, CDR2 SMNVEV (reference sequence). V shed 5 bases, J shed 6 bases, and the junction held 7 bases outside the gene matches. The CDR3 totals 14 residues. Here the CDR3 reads CASSRQGEFQPQHF. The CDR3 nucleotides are TGTGCCAGCAGTAGGCAGGGGGAATTTCAGCCCCAGCATTTT.

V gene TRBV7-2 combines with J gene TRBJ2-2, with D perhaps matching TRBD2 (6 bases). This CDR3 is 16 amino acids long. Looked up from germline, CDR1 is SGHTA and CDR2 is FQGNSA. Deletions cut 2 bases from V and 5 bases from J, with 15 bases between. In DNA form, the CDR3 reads TGTGCCAGCAGCTTAAGTAGGGGCGCGGGAACCGGGGAGCTGTTTTTT. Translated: CASSLSRGAGTGELFF.

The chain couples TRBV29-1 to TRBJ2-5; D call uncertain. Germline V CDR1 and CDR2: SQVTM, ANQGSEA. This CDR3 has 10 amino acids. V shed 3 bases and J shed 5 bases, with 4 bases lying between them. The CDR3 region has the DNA TGCAGCGTTGACGTTGAGACCCAGTACTTC. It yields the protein CSVDVETQYF.

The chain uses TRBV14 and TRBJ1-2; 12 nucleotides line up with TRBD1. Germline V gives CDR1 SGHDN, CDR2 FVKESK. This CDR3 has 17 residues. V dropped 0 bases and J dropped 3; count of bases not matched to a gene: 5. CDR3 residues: CASSQDWGQGADYGYTF. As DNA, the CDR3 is TGTGCCAGCAGCCAAGATTGGGGACAGGGGGCGGACTATGGCTACACCTTC.

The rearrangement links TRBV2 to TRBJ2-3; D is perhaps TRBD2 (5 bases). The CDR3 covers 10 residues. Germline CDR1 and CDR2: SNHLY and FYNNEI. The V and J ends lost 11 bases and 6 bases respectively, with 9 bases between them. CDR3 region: CASGGDTQYF. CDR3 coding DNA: TGTGCCTCAGGCGGGGATACGCAGTATTTT.

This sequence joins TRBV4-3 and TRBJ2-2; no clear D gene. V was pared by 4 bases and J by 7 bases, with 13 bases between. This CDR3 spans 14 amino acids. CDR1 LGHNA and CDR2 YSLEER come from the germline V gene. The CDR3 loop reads CASSLAGWGGELFF. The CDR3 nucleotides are TGCGCCAGCAGCCTAGCTGGTTGGGGCGGGGAGCTGTTTTTT.

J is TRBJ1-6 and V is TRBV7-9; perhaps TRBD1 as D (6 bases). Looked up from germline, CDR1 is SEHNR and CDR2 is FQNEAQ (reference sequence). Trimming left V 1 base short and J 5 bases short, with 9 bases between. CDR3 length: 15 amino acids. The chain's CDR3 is CASSLGQADNSPLHF. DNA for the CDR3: TGTGCCAGCAGCTTAGGACAGGCGGATAATTCACCCCTCCACTTT.

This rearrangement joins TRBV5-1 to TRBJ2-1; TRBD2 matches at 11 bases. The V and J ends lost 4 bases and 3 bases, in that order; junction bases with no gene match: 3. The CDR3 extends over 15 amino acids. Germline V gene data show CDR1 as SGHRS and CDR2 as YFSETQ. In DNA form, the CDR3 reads TGCGCCAGCAGCATGACTAGCGGGAACTACAATGAGCAGTTCTTC. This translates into CASSMTSGNYNEQFF.

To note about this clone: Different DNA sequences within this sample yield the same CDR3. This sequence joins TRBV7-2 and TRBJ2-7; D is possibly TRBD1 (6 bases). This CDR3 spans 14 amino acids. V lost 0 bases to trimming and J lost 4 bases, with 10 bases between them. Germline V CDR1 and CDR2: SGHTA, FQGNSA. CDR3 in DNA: TGTGCCAGCAGCTTAGCTCAGGGGCCTTACGAGCAGTACTTC. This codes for CASSLAQGPYEQYF. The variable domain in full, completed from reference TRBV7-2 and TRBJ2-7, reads GAGVSQSPSNKVTEKGKDVELRCDPISGHTALYWYRQSLGQGLEFLIYFQGNSAPDKSGLPSDRFSAERTGGSVSTLTIQRTQQEDSAVYLCASSLAQGPYEQYFGPGTRLTVT.

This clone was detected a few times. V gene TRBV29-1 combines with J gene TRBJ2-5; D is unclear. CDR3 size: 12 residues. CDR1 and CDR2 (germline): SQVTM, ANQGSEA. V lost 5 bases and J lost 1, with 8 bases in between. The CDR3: CSVRSSQETQYF. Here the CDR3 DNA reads TGCAGCGTTCGATCAAGCCAAGAGACCCAGTACTTC.

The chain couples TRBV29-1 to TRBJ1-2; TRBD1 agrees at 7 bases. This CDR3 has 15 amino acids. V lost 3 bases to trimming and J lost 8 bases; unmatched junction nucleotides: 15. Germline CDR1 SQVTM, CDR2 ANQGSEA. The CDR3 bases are TGCAGCGTTGAGAGGTCGAGGCAGGGGGTGTACGGCTACACCTTC. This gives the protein CSVERSRQGVYGYTF.

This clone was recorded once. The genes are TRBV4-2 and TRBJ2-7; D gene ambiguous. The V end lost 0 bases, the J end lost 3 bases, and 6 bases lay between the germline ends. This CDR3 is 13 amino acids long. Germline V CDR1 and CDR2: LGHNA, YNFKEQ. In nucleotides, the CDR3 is TGTGCCAGCAGCCAAGATACCGACTACGAGCAGTACTTC. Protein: CASSQDTDYEQYF.

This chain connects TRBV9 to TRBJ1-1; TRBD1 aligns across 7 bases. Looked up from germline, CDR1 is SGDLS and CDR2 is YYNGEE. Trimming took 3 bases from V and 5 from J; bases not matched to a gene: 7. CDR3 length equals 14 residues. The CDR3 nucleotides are TGTGCCAGCAGCGCTCATCTACAGGGGACTGAAGCTTTCTTT. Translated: CASSAHLQGTEAFF.

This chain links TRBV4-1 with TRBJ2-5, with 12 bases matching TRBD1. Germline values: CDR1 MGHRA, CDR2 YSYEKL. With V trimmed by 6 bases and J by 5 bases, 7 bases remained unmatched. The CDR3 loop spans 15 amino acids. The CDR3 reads CASRPGQGAWETQYF. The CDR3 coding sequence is TGCGCCAGCAGACCGGGACAGGGGGCATGGGAGACCCAGTACTTC.

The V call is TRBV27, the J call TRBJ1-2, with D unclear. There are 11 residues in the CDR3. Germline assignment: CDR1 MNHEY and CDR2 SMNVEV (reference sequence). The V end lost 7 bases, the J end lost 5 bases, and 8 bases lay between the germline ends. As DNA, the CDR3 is TGTGCCAGCACCAATGGGTATGGCTACACCTTC. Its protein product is CASTNGYGYTF.